A single T cell receptor beta chain is shown here with its context. What it binds is unknown. These data are taken from a study of T cell repertoires in cytomegalovirus infection. Study-level information: Peptides in the study included HLA-C-restricted and HLA-B-restricted CMV epitopes. Public TCR beta signatures were indicative of both CMV infection and a matching HLA type.

TCRdb itself ran the reads through MiXCR, one entry per CDR3 protein. The sample consists of some 200,000 distinct CDR3 sequences, 38% of them appearing once. The CDR3 is 14 amino acids. V gave up 3 bases and J gave up 1 base; unmatched junction bases: 2. CDR1 SEHNR and CDR2 FQNEAQ come from the germline V gene (reference sequence). The source is a human donor in good health (CMV status not recorded). Some clones in this sample may be carry-over from other donors' samples. Source: CD8+ T cells from cultured PBMCs, taken from culture after CMV antigen stimulation. The V gene is TRBV7-9, the J gene TRBJ1-1; 7 bases are a match to TRBD1. For the CDR3, the DNA is TGTGCCAGCAGCTTTGGGACAGCGAACACTGAAGCTTTCTTT. Amino acids: CASSFGTANTEAFF. The whole variable domain, remainder taken from reference TRBV7-9 and TRBJ1-1, is DTGVSQNPRHKITKRGQNVTFRCDPISEHNRLYWYRQTLGQGPEFLTYFQNEAQLEKSRLLSDRFSAERPKGSFSTLEIQRTEQGDSAMYLCASSFGTANTEAFFGQGTRLTVV.